This passage covers 9 T cell receptor beta chains from one sample sequenced in a study of CD8+CD57+ T cells in acquired aplastic anemia (dated by TCRdb to the late 2010s). This sample was sequenced with an Illumina HiSeq 2000. Profiling of TCR beta VDJ combinations and CDR3 sequences used genomic DNA as the template. Using fastp trimming at Q25 and MiXCR clonotype assembly, TCRdb reanalyzed the public sequencing data and kept in-frame beta chains. A single entry per CDR3 protein holds the most common genes and DNA from its merged rows. The sample table lists roughly 500,000 distinct CDR3 sequences, roughly a third of them with a count of one. The ten largest account for under 0.95% of the sample. Flow cytometry had shown CD8+CD57+ cell expansion in the patients selected for sequencing. The sequenced sample was sorted CD4+, CD8+, or CD8+CD57+ T cells (not recorded which) from PBMCs. These receptors originate from a human donor with aplastic anemia.

This clonotype has ten or more counts. The chain has TRBV5-5 and TRBJ1-6; D remains ambiguous. The V and J ends lost 3 bases and 8 bases respectively, with 9 bases between them. The CDR3 runs 13 residues. Germline V CDR1 and CDR2: SGHKS, YYEKEE (reference sequence). Here the CDR3 DNA reads TGTGCCAGCAGCTCGTCCGGGGATTCACCCCTCCACTTT. Amino acid sequence: CASSSSGDSPLHF. Looking up the rest from reference TRBV5-5 and TRBJ1-6 gives the full variable domain: DAGVTQSPTHLIKTRGQQVTLRCSPISGHKSVSWYQQVLGQGPQFIFQYYEKEERGRGNFPDRFSARQFPNYSSELNVNALLLGDSALYLCASSSSGDSPLHFGNGTRLTVT.

The CDR3 is CSARDWNLLKSYEQYF. The CDR3 DNA reads as TGCAGTGCTAGAGACTGGAATCTCCTCAAGTCCTACGAGCAGTACTTC. This sequence joins TRBV20-1 and TRBJ2-7, with D uncertain. V dropped 0 bases and J dropped 1 base, with 16 bases sitting between them. The CDR3 has 16 residues. Per germline, CDR1 DFQATT and CDR2 SNEGSKA (reference sequence).

About this clonotype: A much larger clone is a single base away; this may be a read error. The genes are TRBV9 and TRBJ1-1; perhaps TRBD1 as D (6 bases). This CDR3 contains 16 residues. The germline V gene has CDR1 SGDLS and CDR2 YYNGEE. CDR3 region: CASSVRAGAKNTGAFF. CDR3 nucleotide sequence: TGTGCCAGCAGCGTAAGGGCAGGGGCTAAGAACACTGGAGCTTTCTTT.

The gene calls are TRBV10-3 and TRBJ1-5, with D possibly being TRBD1 (5 bases). Trimming shortened V by 8 bases and J by 5 bases, and 16 bases separated the two germline ends. Germline CDR1 ENHRY, CDR2 SYGVKD. CDR3 length equals 14 residues. The CDR3 bases are TGTGCCATCGGGGGTGGCCAGGGAGATCAGCCCCAGCATTTT. Translating gives CAIGGGQGDQPQHF.

This rearrangement joins TRBV2 to TRBJ2-3; the D gene could be TRBD1 or TRBD2 (6 bases each). The V gene lost 8 bases and the J gene lost 0 bases, with 15 bases spanning the gap. CDR1 SNHLY and CDR2 FYNNEI come from the germline V gene. This CDR3 region has 15 residues. This CDR3 is CASVERGGSTDTQYF. In DNA form, the CDR3 reads TGTGCCAGCGTCGAGAGAGGGGGGAGCACAGATACGCAGTATTTT.

As concerns this clonotype: Possible read error: a much larger clone is one base away. V is TRBV24-1 and J is TRBJ2-1; a possible D gene is TRBD1 (6 bases). The CDR3 is 18 amino acids. Germline V lookup: CDR1 KGHDR, CDR2 SFDVKD. V was pared by 3 bases and J by 6 bases, with 23 bases between. In DNA form, the CDR3 reads TGTGCCACCAGTGATCACCGATACCCGGGACACGAACTCAATGAGCAGTTCTTC. Protein sequence: CATSDHRYPGHELNEQFF.

The count of this clonotype is one. V is TRBV25-1 and J is TRBJ1-1; the D gene is possibly TRBD1 (6 bases). CDR1 and CDR2 (germline): MGHDK, SYGVNS. This CDR3 is built from 17 residues. Trimming shortened V by 6 bases and J by 1 base, and 21 bases separated the two germline ends. CDR3 sequence reads: CASSLLLFGDTNTEAFF. As DNA, the CDR3 is TGTGCCAGCAGCTTGTTACTATTCGGGGACACGAACACTGAAGCTTTCTTT.

The CDR3 nucleotides are TGCGCCAGCAGCTTGGATTTAGAAAGCCCCTACGAGCAGTACTTC. Translation gives CASSLDLESPYEQYF. The chain uses TRBV5-1 and TRBJ2-7; D not certain. Germline CDR1 SGHRS, CDR2 YFSETQ. Trimming left V 0 bases short and J 2 bases short, with 12 bases between. This CDR3 comprises 15 residues.

A word on this clonotype: One end of the junction fails to match germline, which may point to a read error. This sequence joins TRBV12-5 and TRBJ2-7, with TRBD1 matching over 7 bases. Germline assignment: CDR1 LGHNT and CDR2 FRNRAP. The CDR3 runs to 13 residues. CDR3 bases: TGTGCTAGTGGTACAGGGGTAGGCTACGAGCGGTACTTC. As protein: CASGTGVGYERYF.